The 9 T cell receptor beta chains reported below all come from one sample, sequenced in a study of type 1 regulatory T cells. No antigen has been assigned to these receptors. MiXCR, applied by TCRdb to the reads, yields one record per CDR3 protein. The table includes roughly 46,000 distinct CDR3 sequences, 9% to 15% detected once. Sequencing input: cultured non-Tr1 T cells, either the whole culture or a sorted T cell fraction (not recorded which). All receptors come from a human donor in good health.

This clonotype was detected only a few times. The chain links TRBV11-3 to TRBJ2-6; D possibly matches TRBD1 or TRBD2 (5 bases each). The CDR3 runs to 17 residues. Trimming took 6 bases from V and 0 from J, leaving 15 bases between them. Germline-derived CDR1 and CDR2 are SGHNT and YENEEA. The CDR3 region is CASRRDPFLSGANVLTF. The CDR3 nucleotides are TGTGCCAGCAGAAGGGACCCCTTCCTCTCTGGGGCCAACGTCCTGACTTTC.

The chain uses TRBV5-1 and TRBJ2-1; D ambiguous. This CDR3 is 13 amino acids long. Germline V lookup: CDR1 SGHRS, CDR2 YFSETQ. The V end lost 0 bases, the J end lost 3 bases, and 4 bases lay between the germline ends. The CDR3 coding sequence is TGCGCCAGCAGCTTGGAGATCTACAATGAGCAGTTCTTC. It codes for CASSLEIYNEQFF.

The table lists this clonotype with many counts. V gene TRBV12-3 or TRBV12-4 combines with J gene TRBJ2-1, with D unresolved. The CDR3 sequence is 12 residues long. The V end was cut by 3 bases, the J end by 14 bases, with 14 bases between. In nucleotides, the CDR3 is TGTGCCAGCAGTTTTCGTCTAGGAGAAAAGTTCTTC. Translating gives CASSFRLGEKFF.

This clonotype was recorded at least ten times. CDR3 DNA: TGTGCCAGCAGCTTAAGACTAGCGGGAAGCAATGAGCAGTTCTTC. Translation gives CASSLRLAGSNEQFF. V usage is TRBV7-3 and J usage is TRBJ2-1; 11 nucleotides align to TRBD2. Germline V gene data show CDR1 as SGHTA and CDR2 as FQGTGA. CDR3 length equals 15 residues. V shed 1 base and J 6 bases; nucleotides not matched to a gene: 2. The entire variable domain, with the rest obtained from reference TRBV7-3 and TRBJ2-1, is as follows: GAGVSQTPSNKVTEKGKYVELRCDPISGHTALYWYRQSLGQGPEFLIYFQGTGAADDSGLPNDRFFAVRPEGSVSTLKIQRTERGDSAVYLCASSLRLAGSNEQFFGPGTRLTVL.

Concerning this clonotype itself: This may stem from a read error, because a much larger clone lies one nucleotide away. The chain couples TRBV6-6 to TRBJ1-2; D perhaps matches TRBD1 (6 bases). Germline V gene lookup returns CDR1 MNHNY and CDR2 SVGAGI (reference sequence). The CDR3 runs 12 residues. Trimming shortened V by 6 bases and J by 7 bases, and 12 bases separated the two germline ends. For the CDR3, the DNA is TGTGCCAGCAGGGGCAGGGGTGGTGGCTACACCTTC. It codes for CASRGRGGGYTF.

This clonotype was observed at least ten times. The rearrangement joins TRBV3-1 to TRBJ2-4, with D perhaps matching TRBD1 (5 bases). V dropped 2 bases and J dropped 0 bases, with 11 bases sitting between them. In germline, CDR1 is LGHDT, CDR2 YNNKEL (reference sequence). CDR3 length: 16 amino acids. This CDR3 is CASSQRGSIAKNIQYF. The CDR3 DNA sequence: TGTGCCAGCAGCCAAAGGGGCTCTATAGCCAAAAACATTCAGTACTTC.

In its sample, this clonotype was seen once. This chain connects TRBV5-1 to TRBJ2-7; 8 positions agree with TRBD1. The CDR3 length is 14 residues. The J segment lost 2 bases and the V segment lost 6 bases, leaving 7 bases of the junction unmatched. CDR1 SGHRS and CDR2 YFSETQ come from the germline V gene. CDR3 in DNA: TGCGCCAGCATGGGCGGGGACAGGCCCTACGAGCAGTACTTC. Translated: CASMGGDRPYEQYF.

The J gene is TRBJ2-3, the V gene TRBV20-1, with TRBD1 identical over 7 bases. Looked up from germline, CDR1 is DFQATT and CDR2 is SNEGSKA (reference sequence). This CDR3 is 14 amino acids long. Trimming took 5 bases from V and 1 from J; bases not matched to a gene: 6. In DNA, the CDR3 is TGCAGTGCTCGTACAGGGGATGGCACAGATACGCAGTATTTT. Protein sequence: CSARTGDGTDTQYF.

This clonotype appeared a few times. V and J are TRBV7-8 and TRBJ2-4; D perhaps matches TRBD1 (6 bases). Trimming took 5 bases from V and 0 from J, leaving 23 bases between them. This CDR3 comprises 19 residues. Germline assignment: CDR1 SGHVS and CDR2 FQNEAQ. CDR3 residues: CASSPATGYMIGAKNIQYF. For the CDR3, the DNA is TGTGCCAGCAGCCCGGCGACAGGATATATGATAGGAGCCAAAAACATTCAGTACTTC.